Listed below are T cell receptor beta chains from one sample, sequenced in a study of monozygotic twins with cystic fibrosis. Generated by immunoSEQ multiplex PCR, the TCRdb table keeps only in-frame clones and is missing some. The sample records fewer than 25,000 clones, around nine tenths being singletons. Source material: blood. These receptors were obtained from a woman younger than 45 with cystic fibrosis. Both conserved end residues are part of each CDR3. Each record gives: CDR3 protein, CDR3 DNA, J gene, clone size, D gene, V gene. The D gene is left open where the match is weak. The listing skips clone size in some rows; elsewhere it reads once, few, many or a size class.

CDR3: CASSQEPTLKGGTGELFF; DNA: TGCGCCAGCAGCCAAGAGCCTACTCTGAAGGGTGGGACCGGGGAGCTGTTTTTT; J: TRBJ2-2; size: -; D: -; V: TRBV4-1
CDR3: CASSFFSGGVETQYF; DNA: TGTGCCAGCAGCTTTTTCTCAGGGGGCGTAGAGACCCAGTACTTC; J: TRBJ2-5; size: -; D: TRBD1; V: TRBV11-2
CDR3: CASSSVAGAQNEQFF; DNA: TGTGCCAGCAGCTCGGTAGCAGGGGCGCAAAATGAGCAGTTCTTC; J: TRBJ2-1; size: -; D: -; V: TRBV6-6
CDR3: CASSWLVLYEQYF; DNA: TGTGCCAGCAGCTGGTTAGTTTTATACGAGCAGTACTTC; J: TRBJ2-7; size: -; D: -; V: TRBV5-5
CDR3: CASTLSERGGNEQFF; DNA: TGTGCCAGCACCTTATCGGAGCGGGGGGGCAATGAGCAGTTCTTC; J: TRBJ2-1; size: -; D: TRBD2; V: TRBV7-6
CDR3: CASSSSGTGYNEQFF; DNA: TGTGCCAGCAGCTCCTCCGGGACAGGCTACAATGAGCAGTTCTTC; J: TRBJ2-1; size: -; D: TRBD1; V: TRBV5-5
CDR3: CASSPQGLGAFF; DNA: TGTGCCAGCAGCCCTCAGGGGTTGGGAGCTTTCTTT; J: TRBJ1-1; size: -; D: -; V: TRBV28
CDR3: CASSDGQASYGYTF; DNA: TGTGCCAGCAGTGATGGGCAGGCAAGCTATGGCTACACCTTC; J: TRBJ1-2; size: -; D: -; V: TRBV6-1
CDR3: CASSLSGGVETQYF; DNA: TGTGCCAGCAGCTTAAGCGGGGGGGTGGAGACCCAGTACTTC; J: TRBJ2-5; size: -; D: TRBD2; V: TRBV7-2
CDR3: CASSLAQGGVRLNSPLHF; DNA: TGTGCCAGCAGCTTAGCACAGGGAGGCGTTAGGTTGAATTCACCCCTCCACTTT; J: TRBJ1-6; size: -; D: -; V: TRBV7-2
CDR3: CASSLGPAGGQETQYF; DNA: TGCGCCAGCAGCTTGGGACCAGCGGGGGGACAAGAGACCCAGTACTTC; J: TRBJ2-5; size: -; D: TRBD2; V: TRBV5-1
CDR3: CASSLPDRVGNIQYF; DNA: TGTGCCAGCAGCCTCCCCGACAGGGTGGGAAACATTCAGTACTTC; J: TRBJ2-4; size: -; D: TRBD1; V: TRBV28
CDR3: CASSLGQENYGYTF; DNA: TGCGCCAGCAGCTTGGGACAGGAGAACTATGGCTACACCTTC; J: TRBJ1-2; size: -; D: -; V: TRBV5-1
CDR3: CSVHRWGEGTEAFF; DNA: TGCAGCGTCCACCGGTGGGGGGAAGGCACTGAAGCTTTCTTT; J: TRBJ1-1; size: -; D: -; V: TRBV29-1
CDR3: CASSSGQGNPPLYGYTF; DNA: TGTGCCAGCAGTTCTGGACAGGGAAATCCCCCACTATATGGCTACACCTTC; J: TRBJ1-2; size: -; D: TRBD1; V: TRBV27
CDR3: CASREQGSVTEAFF; DNA: TGTGCCAGCAGAGAACAGGGTTCGGTCACTGAAGCTTTCTTT; J: TRBJ1-1; size: -; D: -; V: TRBV11-2
CDR3: CASTLGTGGTQYF; DNA: TGTGCCAGCACCTTGGGGACGGGGGGGACCCAGTACTTC; J: TRBJ2-5; size: -; D: TRBD2; V: TRBV5-6
CDR3: CASSYGLEGTEAFF; DNA: TGTGCCAGCAGTTACGGCCTTGAAGGCACTGAAGCTTTCTTT; J: TRBJ1-1; size: once; D: -; V: TRBV27